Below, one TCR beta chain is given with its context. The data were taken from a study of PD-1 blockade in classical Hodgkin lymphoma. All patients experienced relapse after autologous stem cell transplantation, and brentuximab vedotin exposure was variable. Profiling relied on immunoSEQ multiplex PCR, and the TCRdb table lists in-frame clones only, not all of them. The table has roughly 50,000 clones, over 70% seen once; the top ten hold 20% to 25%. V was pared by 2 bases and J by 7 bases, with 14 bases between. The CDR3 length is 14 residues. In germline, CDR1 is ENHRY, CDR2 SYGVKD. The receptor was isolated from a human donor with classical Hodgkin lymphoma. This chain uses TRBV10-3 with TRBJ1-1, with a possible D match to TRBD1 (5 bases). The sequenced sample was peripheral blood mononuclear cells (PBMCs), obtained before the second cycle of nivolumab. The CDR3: CAISEMADRREAFF. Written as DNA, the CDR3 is TGTGCCATCAGTGAGATGGCAGACAGACGTGAAGCTTTCTTT.